The clone carrying this T cell receptor (beta chain) was counted a single time. These data are taken from a study of blood T cell repertoires in COVID-19. Overall study: From T cells, B-cell-depleted T cells, or PBMCs came the material, which was cDNA or gDNA.

Repertoires were generated with immunoSEQ multiplex PCR, while TCRdb's copy carries only in-frame clones and drops some. Of 130,000 to 150,000 clones in the sample, roughly 89% were seen once. Trimming took off 4 bases at V and 0 bases at J, with 12 bases between the two ends. Germline CDR1 reads LGHNA; CDR2 reads YSLEER. The CDR3 is 15 amino acids. Sequenced: PBMCs or T cells enriched from blood (not recorded which). The TCR originated in a woman in her forties or fifties who had been exposed to COVID-19. The rearrangement joins TRBV4-3 to TRBJ1-2, with a weak D call TRBD1 (6 bases). The CDR3 DNA sequence: TGCGCCAGCAGCCGCTTGACAGGCCCTAACTATGGCTACACCTTC. Its protein is CASSRLTGPNYGYTF.